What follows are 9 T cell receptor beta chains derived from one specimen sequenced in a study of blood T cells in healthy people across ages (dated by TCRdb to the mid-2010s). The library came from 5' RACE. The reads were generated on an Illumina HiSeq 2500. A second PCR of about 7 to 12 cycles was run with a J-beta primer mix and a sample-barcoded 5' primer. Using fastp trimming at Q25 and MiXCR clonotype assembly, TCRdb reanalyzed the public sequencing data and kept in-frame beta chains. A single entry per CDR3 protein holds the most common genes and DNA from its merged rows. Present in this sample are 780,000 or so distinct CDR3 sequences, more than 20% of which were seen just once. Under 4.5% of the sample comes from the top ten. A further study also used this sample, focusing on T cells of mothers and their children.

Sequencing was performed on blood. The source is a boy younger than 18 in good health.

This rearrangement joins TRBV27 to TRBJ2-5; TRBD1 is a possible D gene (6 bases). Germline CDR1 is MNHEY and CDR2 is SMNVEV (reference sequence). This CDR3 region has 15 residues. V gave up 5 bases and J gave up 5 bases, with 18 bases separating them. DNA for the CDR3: TGTGCCAGCAGTCCAACAGGGCGACGGGTGGAGACCCAGTACTTC. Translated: CASSPTGRRVETQYF.

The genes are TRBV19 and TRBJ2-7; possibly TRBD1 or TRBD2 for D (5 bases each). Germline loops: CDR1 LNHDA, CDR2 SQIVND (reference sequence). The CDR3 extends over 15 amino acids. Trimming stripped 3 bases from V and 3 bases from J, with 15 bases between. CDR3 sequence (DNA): TGTGCCAGTAGTATCGGTTGGGGGAGCGGCTACGAGCAGTACTTC. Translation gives CASSIGWGSGYEQYF.

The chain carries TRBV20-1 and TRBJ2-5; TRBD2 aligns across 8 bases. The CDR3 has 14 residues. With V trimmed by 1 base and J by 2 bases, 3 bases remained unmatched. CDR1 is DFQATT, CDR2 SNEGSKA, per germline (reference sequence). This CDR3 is CSARAGGWQETQYF. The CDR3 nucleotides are TGCAGTGCTAGAGCGGGGGGGTGGCAAGAGACCCAGTACTTC.

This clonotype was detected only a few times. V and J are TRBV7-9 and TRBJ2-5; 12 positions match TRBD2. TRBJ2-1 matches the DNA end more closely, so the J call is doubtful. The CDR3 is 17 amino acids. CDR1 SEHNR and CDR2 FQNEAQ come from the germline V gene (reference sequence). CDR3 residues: CASSYPLTSGGYNEQFF. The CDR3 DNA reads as TGTGCCAGCAGCTACCCCCTGACTAGCGGGGGTTACAATGAGCAGTTCTTC.

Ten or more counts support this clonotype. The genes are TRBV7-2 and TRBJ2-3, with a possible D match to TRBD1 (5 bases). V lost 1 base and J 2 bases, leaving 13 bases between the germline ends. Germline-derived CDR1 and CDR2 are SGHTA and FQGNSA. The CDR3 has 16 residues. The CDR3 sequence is CASSLDKGLLTDTQYF. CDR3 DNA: TGTGCCAGCAGCTTAGACAAGGGGCTCCTCACAGATACGCAGTATTTT.

CDR3: CASSPDRAGYGYTF. Written as DNA, the CDR3 is TGTGCCAGCAGCCCGGACAGGGCAGGCTATGGCTACACCTTC. The chain joins TRBV27 to TRBJ1-2; the match to TRBD1 covers 8 bases. J lost 4 bases, V lost 6 bases, and 7 bases had no gene match. CDR3 length equals 14 residues. Germline V CDR1 and CDR2: MNHEY, SMNVEV (reference sequence).

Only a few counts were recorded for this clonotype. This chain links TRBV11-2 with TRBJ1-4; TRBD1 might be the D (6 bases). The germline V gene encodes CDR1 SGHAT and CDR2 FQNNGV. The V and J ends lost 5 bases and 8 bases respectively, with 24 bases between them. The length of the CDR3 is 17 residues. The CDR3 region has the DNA TGTGCCAGCAGCCAAGCTAGTTCACAGGGTCAGAGCGAAAAACTGTTTTTT. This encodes CASSQASSQGQSEKLFF.

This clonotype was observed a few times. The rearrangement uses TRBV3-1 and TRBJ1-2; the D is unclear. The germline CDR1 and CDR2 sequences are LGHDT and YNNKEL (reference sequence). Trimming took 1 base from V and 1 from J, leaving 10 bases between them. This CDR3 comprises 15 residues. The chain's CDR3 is CASSQVEWGNYGYTF. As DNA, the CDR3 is TGTGCCAGCAGCCAAGTGGAGTGGGGTAACTATGGCTACACCTTC.

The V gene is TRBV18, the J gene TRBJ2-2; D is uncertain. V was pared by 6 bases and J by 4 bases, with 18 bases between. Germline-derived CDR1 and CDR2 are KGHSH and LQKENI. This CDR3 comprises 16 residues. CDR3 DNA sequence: TGTGCCAGCTCCCTAGATGTAGAGCGTCGCACCGGGGAGCTGTTTTTT. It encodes CASSLDVERRTGELFF.